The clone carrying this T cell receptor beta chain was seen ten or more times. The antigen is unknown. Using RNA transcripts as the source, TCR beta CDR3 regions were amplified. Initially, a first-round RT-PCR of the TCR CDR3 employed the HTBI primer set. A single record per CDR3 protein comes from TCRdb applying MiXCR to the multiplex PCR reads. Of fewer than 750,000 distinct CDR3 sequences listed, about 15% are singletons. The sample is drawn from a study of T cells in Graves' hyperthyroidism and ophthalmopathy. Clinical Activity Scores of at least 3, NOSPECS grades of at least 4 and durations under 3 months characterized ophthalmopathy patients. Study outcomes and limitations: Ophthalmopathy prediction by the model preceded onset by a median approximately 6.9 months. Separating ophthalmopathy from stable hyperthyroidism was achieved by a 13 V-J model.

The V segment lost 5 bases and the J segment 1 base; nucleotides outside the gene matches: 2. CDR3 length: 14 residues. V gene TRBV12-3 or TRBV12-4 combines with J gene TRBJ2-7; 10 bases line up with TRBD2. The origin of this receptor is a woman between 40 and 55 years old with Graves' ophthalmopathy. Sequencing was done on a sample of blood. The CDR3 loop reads CASSELAGSYEQYF. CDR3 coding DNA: TGTGCCAGCAGTGAACTAGCGGGGTCCTACGAGCAGTACTTC.